A single count supports the clone carrying this T cell receptor beta chain. The antigen remains unidentified. Sequencing used immunoSEQ multiplex PCR; TCRdb keeps in-frame clones, though not all of them. The data hold some 150,000 clones, with 88% observed a single time. This sample is part of a study of T cell responses to AZD1222 COVID-19 vaccine. The V end lost 1 base, the J end lost 2 bases, and 16 bases lay between the germline ends. Germline V gives CDR1 SGHNT, CDR2 YYREEE (reference sequence). The CDR3 spans 16 residues. General study points: Only a handful of individuals given AZD1222 were seropositive at baseline.

The rearrangement links TRBV5-4 to TRBJ2-7; tentatively, D is TRBD2 (6 bases). The source of this sequence is an adult who received the MenACWY meningococcal vaccine as a control. The material was peripheral blood, obtained 28 days after the second dose of the MenACWY control vaccine. The CDR3 spells CASSLSPSGLTYEQYF. The CDR3 DNA is TGTGCCAGCAGCTTGAGTCCCAGCGGGCTAACCTACGAGCAGTACTTC.